The T cell receptor (beta chain) described here comes from a study of cytomegalovirus exposure and HLA in healthy donors (dated by TCRdb to 2016 to 2017). About the study as a whole: An earlier analysis of roughly 610 of the donors reported about 280 Gb of sequence data and about 120 million unique TCR beta sequences obtained from around 180 million T cells. Across 398 genotyped donors of the cohort, an average of roughly 230,000 unique TCR beta nucleotide sequences per donor were sequenced, and approximately 17% of those sequences were non-productive. Of the approximately 370 genotyped donors, 81% were placed in the genetic ancestry cluster associated with self-reported Caucasian donors. The study profiled the T cell repertoires of hundreds of subjects by immunosequencing and related them to cytomegalovirus serostatus. To predict cytomegalovirus infection status, the study brought together high-throughput TCR immunosequencing, statistical association of individual TCRs with disease status, and machine learning. An early release covering about 600 HLA-typed donors comprised about 310 gigabases of sequencing data and 85 million to 100 million unique TCR sequences. Every discovery cohort repertoire had been produced on one sequencing platform. The number of donors typed differed by locus, with about 620-630 for A, B, C, DRB1 and DQB1, around 520 for DQA1, 600 to 610 for DPA1, and around 430 for DPB1. Donor age, sex, ethnicity and CMV serostatus were compiled together with the repertoire data. A later genetic analysis took genome-wide SNP genotypes for about three fifths of the 666 donors and used that subset as a discovery cohort. The later analysis used no new phenotypic data to find candidate immune exposures, relying instead on TCR beta sequences and their occurrence across donors. In a later analysis, previously published TCR beta repertoires from 666 donors were re-analyzed and high-resolution HLA genotyping was added so that TCR occurrence patterns could be studied. The study aimed to test whether signatures of past pathogen exposure could be identified by cataloging public T cell receptors. In an earlier analysis of 587 of the donors, high-throughput TCR beta sequencing was used to judge whether each TCR beta V gene segment behaved as functional or pseudogenic. A few DR-DQ haplotypes were treated as single units for association and clustering because of strong linkage in the cohort. A separate validation cohort of roughly 120 different subjects was used in addition to the approximately 700-subject first cohort. Both class I and class II loci were covered by HLA typing, at four-digit resolution.

Remarks on this clone: The clone's antigen remains unknown. It has no much larger one-base neighbor in the sample; base qualities were not kept.

The CDR3 runs 15 residues from the cysteine to the phenylalanine. The retained sequence is limited to the CDR3, 45 bases, with the frame set at the first base. In the germline V gene, CDR1 corresponds to SGHTA and CDR2 to FQGNSA. V lost 1 base and J lost 3 bases; the stretch between them is 10 bases long. The library relied on the immunoSEQ multiplex PCR assay. For the multiplex PCR, a mixture combining 60 forward primers for TCR Vbeta segments and 13 reverse primers for TCR Jbeta segments was used. Amplification of the CDR3 region of rearranged TCR beta genes was performed with a multiplex PCR assay on genomic DNA. On the Illumina HiSeq System, the amplified TCR beta libraries were sequenced as 87-base-pair reads. For the original study's pipeline: Across the roughly 640 repertoires, a later analysis counted 80 million or so unique TCR beta chains, about 10 million of which were shared by at least two donors. Raw reads were error-corrected and collapsed into unique sequences with a nearest-neighbor algorithm that merged closely related sequences to remove PCR and sequencing errors. To assign V, D and J gene segments, CDR3 sequences were aligned to IMGT reference sequences. For a sequence to be retained, a match of at least six nucleotides was required to both a V gene segment and a J gene segment. A rearrangement counted as productive if the CDR3 had no stop codons and remained in frame with V and J, and every other rearrangement counted as non-productive. CDR3 was defined according to IMGT convention as the region running from the second conserved V-encoded cysteine to the conserved J-encoded phenylalanine. Sequences without an unambiguous match to a single V gene segment were excluded from the earlier analysis of almost 600 of the donors. An earlier analysis of 587 of the donors called V segments functional above 56.7% productive rearrangements and segregating when the between-donor standard deviation exceeded 5%. A statistical classification framework was built to diagnose cytomegalovirus status from the catalog of TCR beta chain sequences. V and J gene assignment, in a later analysis, came from comparing TCR nucleotide sequences with IMGT/GENE-DB human TR gene sequences. A later analysis assigned CDR3 sequences and most-parsimonious VDJ recombination scenarios with the TCRdist pipeline. A later analysis defined each TCR beta chain by its CDR3 amino acid sequence plus V-gene family, and excluded reads lacking a unique V-gene family. As a way to deal with suspected cross-contamination and a sequencing artifact, a later analysis dropped 450 to 600 nucleotide sequences that were highly shared and had low generation probability. In a later analysis, a clonal expansion index for each public chain was calculated from normalized within-repertoire ranks of inferred template counts. A later analysis computed generation probabilities with a VDJ recombination model fitted to out-of-frame rearrangements, and checked the results against IGoR. In a later analysis, hypergeometric tests were used to score TCR-TCR, TCR-HLA and TCR-CMV co-occurrence, with a repertoire-size bias correction applied to TCR pairs. To estimate false discovery rates, a later analysis permuted the HLA or CMV assignments 20 times. In a later analysis, co-occurring TCRs were grouped using DBSCAN, and TCRdist sequence similarity was added for clustering within HLA-allele-positive subsets. Repertoires with fewer than 30,000 or more than 120,000 public chains, plus five repertoires with anomalous nucleotide sharing, were excluded from co-occurrence clustering. Here the immuneACCESS table is served through TCRdb, limited to in-frame sequences with V and J called. Missing clones are a known gap in these copies; in checked studies unresolved V genes cover under half, and the rest lacks a known reason. The V and J calls and clone size were taken over from that table, and D and trimming were inferred from the DNA. Present in this sample are around 70,000 clones, over 70% of which were seen just once. Around 12% of the sample lies in the top ten.

The cohort consisted of some 670 healthy bone marrow donors. All cohort members were sampled while nominally healthy, although unrecorded immune exposures were likely present. The donor was CMV seronegative and belonged to the group of more than 300 seronegative cohort members. Each donor provided a peripheral blood sample, and peripheral blood mononuclear cells were used for TCR beta sequencing. The Qiagen DNeasy Blood Extraction Kit was used to extract genomic DNA from the blood cell samples. Findings and caveats that apply to the study as a whole: A further reported finding was that TCR beta sequences accurately predicted the HLA-A and HLA-B alleles for most subjects in the first cohort. In a later analysis, HLA-associated TCR beta chains showed more clonal expansion and lower generation probabilities than non-associated chains that were equally common. It was suggested by the authors that the approach could potentially be generalized to other disease states and immunological phenotypes. Because some donors lacked HLA typing at each locus, the association tests relied only on the typed subset. A later analysis found that most CMV-associated TCR beta chains appeared HLA-restricted, with HLA associations seemingly driven largely by CMV exposure. The study gave a list of some 150 TCR beta chains associated with cytomegalovirus. In vitro tests confirmed that a few of the cytomegalovirus-associated TCR beta chains recognize cytomegalovirus antigens. Sequencing depth was assumed to be roughly uniform across donors in the presence/absence analyses, though that assumption may not hold. According to a later analysis, parvovirus B19, influenza, CMV and Epstein-Barr virus appeared linked to several top co-occurrence clusters. In a later analysis, the rate of TCR association differed among HLA loci, with DRB1 alleles having the most associated TCRs and HLA-C alleles having the fewest. The cohort was sequenced for TCR beta chains only, and without alpha or paired-chain data the features that could be detected were limited. When HLA alleles, especially DR and DQ, strongly co-occurred, attributing TCR associations to individual alleles was difficult. The classifier was reported to diagnose cytomegalovirus status with high specificity and sensitivity in both the original and validation cohorts. In a later analysis, around 15,000 TCR beta sequences were associated with specific HLA alleles at a false discovery rate of 0.05. Immune exposure information for the cohort was limited to CMV serostatus. Correlated functional status among segregating V segments might reflect linkage disequilibrium, but an unknown experimental factor could not be ruled out. In an earlier analysis of around 600 of the donors, most TCR beta V segments appeared in productive rearrangements about 87% or about 30% of the time, broadly matching IMGT annotations. Across donors, most TCR sequences were observed very rarely, whereas some public TCRs were present in many individuals. Because counts were too low, approximately 15 rarely observed V segments, including chromosome 9 orphons, were excluded from the earlier analysis of about 500 of the donors. According to a later genetic analysis, donors in an Asian-associated ancestry cluster had fewer N-insertions in productive TCRs than the approximately 700-donor mean. An association between a missense DCLRE1C variant and V-gene and J-gene trimming of TCR beta chains was found in a later genetic analysis and replicated in an independent cohort. Because the 87-base-pair reads could not distinguish some IMGT-functional V segments, including TRBV6-2 and TRBV6-3, those segments were excluded. A cluster of highly shared sequence variants was judged likely to represent a technical artifact of the sequencing pipeline.

In this chain, TRBV7-2 is recombined with TRBJ1-5; there is no confident call for the D gene. What was sequenced was PBMCs. The clonotype originates from a man between 70 and 80 years old in good health and CMV-seronegative. The CDR3 amino acid sequence is: CASSLGLNANQPQHF. The sequenced DNA is TGTGCCAGCAGCTTAGGACTCAATGCCAATCAGCCCCAGCATTTT.